This entry concerns a single T cell receptor beta chain. Its antigen specificity is not known. No much larger clone exists at a distance of one base, and base qualities are not known. The data were obtained in a study of blood T cells in healthy people across ages (dated by TCRdb to 2014 to 2015). In terms of the full investigation: In model experiments, template switching captured roughly one uniquely barcoded TCR beta cDNA molecule for every two T cells. Donors of different ages were randomly distributed across sequencing lanes to avoid experimental bias. The donors were divided into four age groups: young (average around 17 years), middle-aged (about 41), aged (roughly 66) and long-lived (roughly 88). The study measured age-related changes in TCR beta repertoire diversity using deep sequencing normalized with unique cDNA molecular identifiers. For two donors (one aged 18 to 30 and one aged 80 or older), the study analyzed two additional independent replicas of 1 million unique cDNA reads from the same blood draw.

The library was produced with 5' RACE. Sequencing used an Illumina HiSeq 2500. The second PCR ran for about 6 to 12 cycles and used a J-beta primer mix along with a sample-barcoded 5' primer. Each TCR beta cDNA molecule received a unique molecular identifier from a template-switch 5' adaptor carrying 12 random nucleotides. Each sample yielded at least 3 million CDR3-containing paired-end reads. The Mint cDNA synthesis kit, primed by a TRBC-specific oligonucleotide, was used to synthesize first-strand cDNA from all RNA. After uracil-DNA glycosylase treatment, a first 18-cycle PCR used universal primers M1SS and BC2_uni_R on all cDNA. Per the authors' processing: For normalization, 1 million high-quality reads, each with a distinct molecular identifier, were randomly selected from each sample. Reads with shared molecular identifiers were discarded instead of being binned into consensus sequences. MiTCR, with a Q25 quality threshold and the strictest error-elimination algorithm, was used for CDR3 identification, clonotype clustering and error correction. Lower-bound total TCR beta diversity was estimated with a nonparametric unseen species model using Euler transformation. TCRdb ran its own pipeline on the public reads, namely fastp trimming at Q25 and MiXCR clone calling, and kept in-frame beta chains. Rows matching on CDR3 protein sequence are summarized as one entry with the most common DNA and genes. The V and J calls come from TCRdb's annotation, not from the publication. A total of 1 million or so distinct CDR3 sequences appear in this sample, 40% to 50% of them only once. The ten largest clones take up approximately 19% of the sample.

Points the paper makes about the study in general: Bulk unsorted PBMC profiling prevented conclusive comparison of naive and antigen-experienced compartments. Total diversity estimates from one million sequenced T cells were considered lower bounds and underestimates. There was a strong correlation between observed TCR beta diversity and the percentage of naive T cells measured by flow cytometry. Because donor CMV infection status was unknown, age-related changes in expanded clonotypes were potentially confounded. The long-lived group showed more naive CD4+ T cells, fewer expanded clones and increased TCR diversity than the aged group, suggesting age selection. Observed TCR beta diversity per million T cells fell roughly linearly with age, and a significant reduction was already apparent by age roughly 41.

The donors were roughly 39 Caucasian individuals from Russia, aged roughly 6 to 100 years, who were systemically healthy. Each donor gave roughly 9 milliliters of peripheral blood, drawn into EDTA-treated Vacutainer tubes. PBMCs were isolated by Ficoll-Paque density-gradient centrifugation, with at least 6.5 million obtained per sample. Trizol reagent was used to extract total RNA from PBMCs, with at least 6 micrograms per sample. Naive CD45RAhigh/CD27high T cell percentages were measured by flow cytometry on a PBMC aliquot from every donor. V drops 1 base and J drops 7 bases, leaving 23 bases in between. From the germline V gene, CDR1 is LGHNT and CDR2 is FRNRAP. Taken from cysteine to phenylalanine, the CDR3 has 17 residues. Of the read, only the CDR3 DNA is kept; its 51 bases are in frame from base 1.

The sequencing sample was made of blood. The chain is assembled from TRBV12-5 and TRBJ2-7, with a tentative D call of TRBD1 or TRBD2, each matching 6 bases. The TCR comes from a woman aged 55-69 years in good health. This receptor has the CDR3 CASGLDLGGPIYNEQYF. The DNA sequence is as follows: TGTGCTAGTGGTTTGGACCTGGGGGGCCCCATATACAATGAGCAGTACTTC.